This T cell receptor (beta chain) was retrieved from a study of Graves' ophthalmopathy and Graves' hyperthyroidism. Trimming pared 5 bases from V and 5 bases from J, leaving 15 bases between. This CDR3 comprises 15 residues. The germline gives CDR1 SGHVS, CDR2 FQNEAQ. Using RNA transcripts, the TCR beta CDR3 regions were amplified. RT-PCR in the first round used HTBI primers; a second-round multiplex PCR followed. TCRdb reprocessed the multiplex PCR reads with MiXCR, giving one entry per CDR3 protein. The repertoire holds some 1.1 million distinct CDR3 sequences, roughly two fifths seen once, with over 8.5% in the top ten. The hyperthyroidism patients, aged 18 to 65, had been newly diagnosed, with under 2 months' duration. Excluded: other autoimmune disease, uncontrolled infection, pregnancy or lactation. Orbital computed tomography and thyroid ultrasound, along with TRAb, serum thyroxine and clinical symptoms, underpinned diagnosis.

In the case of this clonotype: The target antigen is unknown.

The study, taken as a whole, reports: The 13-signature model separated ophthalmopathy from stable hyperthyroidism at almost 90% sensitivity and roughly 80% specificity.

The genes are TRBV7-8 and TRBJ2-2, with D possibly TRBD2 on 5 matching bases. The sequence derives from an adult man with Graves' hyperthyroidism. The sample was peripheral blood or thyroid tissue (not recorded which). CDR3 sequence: CASSHTRRSTGELFF. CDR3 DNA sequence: TGTGCCAGCAGCCATACACGGAGGAGTACCGGGGAGCTGTTTTTT. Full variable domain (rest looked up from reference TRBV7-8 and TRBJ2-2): GAGVSQSPRYKVAKRGQDVALRCDPISGHVSLFWYQQALGQGPEFLTYFQNEAQLDKSGLPSDRFFAERPEGSVSTLKIQRTQQEDSAVYLCASSHTRRSTGELFFGEGSRLTVL.